These T cell receptor beta chains were read from a single sample in a study of blood T cell repertoires in COVID-19. This table comes from immunoSEQ multiplex PCR, and its TCRdb copy is limited to in-frame clones, with some not included. The sample carries around 150,000 clones, 75% to 90% recorded once. Sequencing used peripheral blood. Receptors were obtained from a woman of 80 years or more with active or convalescent COVID-19. Each CDR3 is given with its conserved first and last residue. The D gene is left open where the match is weak. Not all rows give a size; the values are once, few, many and, for expanded clones, a class.

clone size: -
V gene: TRBV5-6
J gene: TRBJ1-3
D gene: -
CDR3 protein: CASSLQGGFENTIYF
CDR3 DNA: TGTGCCAGCAGCTTGCAGGGTGGTTTTGAAAACACCATATATTTT

clone size: -
V gene: TRBV7-8
J gene: TRBJ1-5
D gene: TRBD1
CDR3 protein: CASSLHRGRGRDSNQPQHF
CDR3 DNA: TGTGCCAGCAGCCTGCACAGGGGCAGGGGTAGAGATAGCAATCAGCCCCAGCATTTT

clone size: -
V gene: TRBV19
J gene: TRBJ1-5
D gene: -
CDR3 protein: CASSIVAGGSNQPQHF
CDR3 DNA: TGTGCCAGTAGTATAGTTGCGGGAGGTAGCAATCAGCCCCAGCATTTT

clone size: few
V gene: TRBV29-1
J gene: TRBJ1-1
D gene: -
CDR3 protein: CSANRQSPGTEAFF
CDR3 DNA: TGCAGCGCTAACCGTCAAAGCCCGGGCACTGAAGCTTTCTTT

clone size: few
V gene: TRBV19
J gene: TRBJ2-1
D gene: TRBD1
CDR3 protein: CASSAFQGQGRNEQFF
CDR3 DNA: TGTGCCAGTAGTGCCTTCCAGGGACAGGGGAGAAATGAGCAGTTCTTC

clone size: -
V gene: TRBV3-1/TRBV3-2
J gene: TRBJ1-1
D gene: TRBD1
CDR3 protein: CASSNGQGLEAFF
CDR3 DNA: TGTGCCAGCAGCAACGGACAGGGCCTTGAAGCTTTCTTT

clone size: -
V gene: TRBV18
J gene: TRBJ2-2
D gene: TRBD1
CDR3 protein: CASSQSEDRAGELFF
CDR3 DNA: TGTGCCAGCTCACAAAGCGAGGACAGGGCCGGGGAGCTGTTTTTT

clone size: -
V gene: TRBV12-3/TRBV12-4
J gene: TRBJ1-4
D gene: -
CDR3 protein: CASSSGEGEKLFF
CDR3 DNA: TGTGCCAGCAGTTCTGGGGAGGGTGAAAAACTGTTTTTT

clone size: -
V gene: TRBV9
J gene: TRBJ1-1
D gene: -
CDR3 protein: CASSVRGAGEAFF
CDR3 DNA: TGTGCCAGCAGCGTAAGAGGGGCGGGGGAAGCTTTCTTT

clone size: -
V gene: TRBV6-5
J gene: TRBJ2-1
D gene: TRBD1
CDR3 protein: CASSTGTGLMNEQFF
CDR3 DNA: TGTGCCAGCAGCACCGGGACAGGGTTGATGAATGAGCAGTTCTTC

clone size: -
V gene: TRBV7-8
J gene: TRBJ2-7
D gene: TRBD2
CDR3 protein: CASSVGLAGTGEQYF
CDR3 DNA: TGTGCCAGCAGCGTAGGACTAGCGGGGACAGGCGAGCAGTACTTC

clone size: -
V gene: TRBV30
J gene: TRBJ2-5
D gene: -
CDR3 protein: CAWSAKTLQETQYF
CDR3 DNA: TGTGCCTGGAGTGCGAAGACTCTTCAAGAGACCCAGTACTTC

clone size: -
V gene: TRBV7-2
J gene: TRBJ1-1
D gene: -
CDR3 protein: CASSPQGGRAEAFF
CDR3 DNA: TGTGCCAGCAGCCCGCAGGGAGGGCGGGCTGAAGCTTTCTTT

clone size: few
V gene: TRBV19
J gene: TRBJ1-4
D gene: -
CDR3 protein: CASSIATATNEKLFF
CDR3 DNA: TGTGCCAGTAGTATAGCCACGGCAACTAATGAAAAACTGTTTTTT

clone size: -
V gene: TRBV3-1/TRBV3-2
J gene: TRBJ2-2
D gene: TRBD2
CDR3 protein: CASSRRTSSNTGELFF
CDR3 DNA: TGTGCCAGCAGCCGACGGACTAGCTCGAACACCGGGGAGCTGTTTTTT

clone size: -
V gene: TRBV19
J gene: TRBJ2-1
D gene: TRBD2
CDR3 protein: CASRPSGGANEQFF
CDR3 DNA: TGTGCCAGTAGACCTAGCGGGGGGGCAAATGAGCAGTTCTTC

clone size: -
V gene: TRBV10-3
J gene: TRBJ2-7
D gene: -
CDR3 protein: CAIKGDSYEQYF
CDR3 DNA: TGTGCCATCAAAGGGGACTCCTACGAGCAGTACTTC

clone size: once
V gene: TRBV27
J gene: TRBJ2-6
D gene: -
CDR3 protein: CASSLGWLPWGANVLTF
CDR3 DNA: TGTGCCAGCAGTTTAGGCTGGCTCCCGTGGGGGGCCAACGTCCTGACTTTC

clone size: -
V gene: TRBV7-2
J gene: TRBJ2-5
D gene: TRBD2
CDR3 protein: CASSLSTSQEETQYF
CDR3 DNA: TGTGCCAGCAGCTTATCGACTAGCCAGGAAGAGACCCAGTACTTC

clone size: -
V gene: TRBV19
J gene: TRBJ1-2
D gene: TRBD1
CDR3 protein: CASSIGQGLQTPYGYTF
CDR3 DNA: TGTGCCAGTAGCATCGGACAGGGACTGCAAACACCCTATGGCTACACCTTC

clone size: -
V gene: TRBV6-5
J gene: TRBJ1-1
D gene: -
CDR3 protein: CASTPQAGYNTEAFF
CDR3 DNA: TGTGCCAGCACACCCCAGGCAGGGTATAACACTGAAGCTTTCTTT

clone size: -
V gene: TRBV12-3/TRBV12-4
J gene: TRBJ1-5
D gene: -
CDR3 protein: CASSPTGGQPQHF
CDR3 DNA: TGTGCCAGCAGCCCTACGGGGGGTCAGCCCCAGCATTTT

clone size: -
V gene: TRBV6-2/TRBV6-3
J gene: TRBJ2-7
D gene: -
CDR3 protein: CASSYSNSYEQYF
CDR3 DNA: TGTGCCAGCAGTTACTCGAATAGCTACGAGCAGTACTTC

clone size: -
V gene: TRBV19
J gene: TRBJ1-5
D gene: TRBD1
CDR3 protein: CASSSLQTGGDQPQHF
CDR3 DNA: TGTGCCAGTAGTAGTCTCCAGACAGGGGGGGATCAGCCCCAGCATTTT

clone size: -
V gene: TRBV11-2
J gene: TRBJ1-1
D gene: -
CDR3 protein: CASSLRGLTEAFF
CDR3 DNA: TGTGCCAGCAGCCTGCGGGGGCTCACTGAAGCTTTCTTT

clone size: -
V gene: TRBV7-6
J gene: TRBJ2-2
D gene: TRBD2
CDR3 protein: CASSLVGVAGNTGELFF
CDR3 DNA: TGTGCCAGCAGCTTAGTAGGGGTAGCGGGGAACACCGGGGAGCTGTTTTTT

clone size: -
V gene: TRBV4-3
J gene: TRBJ2-3
D gene: TRBD1
CDR3 protein: CASSQDWTGSTDTQYF
CDR3 DNA: TGCGCCAGCAGCCAAGACTGGACAGGGAGCACAGATACGCAGTATTTT

clone size: few
V gene: TRBV15
J gene: TRBJ1-3
D gene: -
CDR3 protein: CATSRGEQAFSGNTIYF
CDR3 DNA: TGTGCCACCAGCAGAGGGGAGCAGGCGTTCTCTGGAAACACCATATATTTT

clone size: -
V gene: TRBV27
J gene: TRBJ1-1
D gene: TRBD1
CDR3 protein: CASRPDRANTEAFF
CDR3 DNA: TGTGCCAGCAGACCCGACAGGGCGAACACTGAAGCTTTCTTT

clone size: -
V gene: TRBV4-3
J gene: TRBJ1-1
D gene: -
CDR3 protein: CASSQDHGLQGKRTEAFF
CDR3 DNA: TGCGCCAGCAGCCAAGATCACGGTTTGCAGGGAAAAAGAACTGAAGCTTTCTTT

clone size: few
V gene: TRBV9
J gene: TRBJ1-1
D gene: -
CDR3 protein: CASSVDQGVANTEAFF
CDR3 DNA: TGTGCCAGCAGCGTCGACCAAGGGGTGGCGAACACTGAAGCTTTCTTT

clone size: -
V gene: TRBV19
J gene: TRBJ1-1
D gene: TRBD1
CDR3 protein: CASSRSGTGFDTEAFF
CDR3 DNA: TGTGCCAGTAGTCGCTCCGGGACAGGGTTTGACACTGAAGCTTTCTTT

clone size: -
V gene: TRBV11-3
J gene: TRBJ2-3
D gene: TRBD2
CDR3 protein: CASSPLAGGPDTQYF
CDR3 DNA: TGTGCCAGCAGCCCTCTAGCGGGGGGGCCAGATACGCAGTATTTT

clone size: few
V gene: TRBV6-5
J gene: TRBJ1-2
D gene: -
CDR3 protein: CASSYGADYGYTF
CDR3 DNA: TGTGCCAGCAGTTACGGGGCGGACTATGGCTACACCTTC

clone size: -
V gene: TRBV7-2
J gene: TRBJ2-1
D gene: TRBD1
CDR3 protein: CASSPTGTGGYNEQFF
CDR3 DNA: TGTGCCAGCAGCCCCACCGGGACAGGGGGCTACAATGAGCAGTTCTTC

clone size: -
V gene: TRBV11-2
J gene: TRBJ2-3
D gene: TRBD2
CDR3 protein: CASSSRTSGLTDTQYF
CDR3 DNA: TGTGCCAGCAGCTCCAGGACTAGCGGACTAACAGATACGCAGTATTTT

clone size: -
V gene: TRBV9
J gene: TRBJ2-1
D gene: -
CDR3 protein: CASSLWDTANEQFF
CDR3 DNA: TGTGCCAGCAGCCTCTGGGACACGGCCAATGAGCAGTTCTTC

clone size: -
V gene: TRBV7-2
J gene: TRBJ2-7
D gene: -
CDR3 protein: CASSVGGTNEQYF
CDR3 DNA: TGTGCCAGCAGCGTAGGCGGCACCAACGAGCAGTACTTC

clone size: -
V gene: TRBV6-5
J gene: TRBJ1-1
D gene: -
CDR3 protein: CASRAQPNTEAFF
CDR3 DNA: TGTGCCAGCAGGGCACAGCCTAACACTGAAGCTTTCTTT

clone size: -
V gene: TRBV7-9
J gene: TRBJ2-7
D gene: TRBD1
CDR3 protein: CASSLDRGLYEQYF
CDR3 DNA: TGTGCCAGCAGCTTGGACAGGGGGCTATACGAGCAGTACTTC

clone size: -
V gene: TRBV27
J gene: TRBJ1-6
D gene: TRBD1
CDR3 protein: CASSLRGDRVVGSPLHF
CDR3 DNA: TGTGCCAGCAGTTTGAGAGGGGACAGGGTAGTAGGATCACCCCTCCACTTT

clone size: -
V gene: TRBV19
J gene: TRBJ1-6
D gene: TRBD1
CDR3 protein: CASSLQGANYGSPLHF
CDR3 DNA: TGTGCCAGTAGCCTACAGGGGGCAAATTATGGTTCACCCCTCCACTTT

clone size: -
V gene: TRBV7-2
J gene: TRBJ2-6
D gene: -
CDR3 protein: CASSSLGGVTGANVLTF
CDR3 DNA: TGTGCCAGCAGCTCCCTTGGCGGGGTAACTGGGGCCAACGTCCTGACTTTC

clone size: -
V gene: TRBV12-3/TRBV12-4
J gene: TRBJ1-5
D gene: -
CDR3 protein: CASRGQLNQPQHF
CDR3 DNA: TGTGCCAGCAGAGGACAGTTAAATCAGCCCCAGCATTTT

clone size: -
V gene: TRBV7-9
J gene: TRBJ1-3
D gene: -
CDR3 protein: CASRTDSSSGNTIYF
CDR3 DNA: TGTGCCAGCCGCACGGACAGCTCCTCTGGAAACACCATATATTTT

clone size: -
V gene: TRBV9
J gene: TRBJ1-2
D gene: -
CDR3 protein: CASTTMVRYGYTF
CDR3 DNA: TGTGCCAGCACCACCATGGTCCGGTATGGCTACACCTTC

clone size: -
V gene: TRBV2
J gene: TRBJ1-1
D gene: TRBD1
CDR3 protein: CASSVTGLGTFF
CDR3 DNA: TGTGCCAGCAGTGTGACAGGGCTTGGTACTTTCTTT

clone size: -
V gene: TRBV6-5
J gene: TRBJ1-2
D gene: TRBD1
CDR3 protein: CASGGQVENGYTF
CDR3 DNA: TGTGCCAGTGGGGGACAGGTCGAGAATGGCTACACCTTC

clone size: -
V gene: TRBV30
J gene: TRBJ2-5
D gene: -
CDR3 protein: CAWNAGFQETQYF
CDR3 DNA: TGTGCCTGGAATGCAGGGTTCCAAGAGACCCAGTACTTC

clone size: -
V gene: TRBV27
J gene: TRBJ1-2
D gene: -
CDR3 protein: CATSREIGDYGYTF
CDR3 DNA: TGTGCCACCTCGCGAGAAATAGGAGACTATGGCTACACCTTC

clone size: -
V gene: TRBV19
J gene: TRBJ1-1
D gene: -
CDR3 protein: CASSHGGGTEAFF
CDR3 DNA: TGTGCCAGTAGCCACGGGGGGGGGACTGAAGCTTTCTTT

clone size: -
V gene: TRBV29-1
J gene: TRBJ2-5
D gene: -
CDR3 protein: CSAPDLRAGETQYF
CDR3 DNA: TGCAGCGCCCCTGATTTGCGGGCGGGGGAGACCCAGTACTTC

clone size: -
V gene: TRBV5-6
J gene: TRBJ1-6
D gene: -
CDR3 protein: CASSRRALYNSPLHF
CDR3 DNA: TGTGCCAGCAGCCGGAGGGCCCTCTATAATTCACCCCTCCACTTT

clone size: few
V gene: TRBV7-9
J gene: TRBJ2-7
D gene: -
CDR3 protein: CASSRAGIYEQYF
CDR3 DNA: TGTGCCAGCAGCCGCGCAGGGATCTACGAGCAGTACTTC

clone size: -
V gene: TRBV5-4
J gene: TRBJ2-2
D gene: TRBD2
CDR3 protein: CASSLRLAGGSNTGELFF
CDR3 DNA: TGTGCCAGCAGCCTGCGGTTAGCGGGGGGATCGAACACCGGGGAGCTGTTTTTT

clone size: once
V gene: TRBV11-3
J gene: TRBJ1-6
D gene: -
CDR3 protein: CASSLTGSYNSPLHF
CDR3 DNA: TGTGCCAGCAGCTTGACAGGCTCCTATAATTCACCCCTCCACTTT

clone size: -
V gene: TRBV9
J gene: TRBJ2-3
D gene: -
CDR3 protein: CASSPTGGPTDTQYF
CDR3 DNA: TGTGCCAGCAGCCCGACGGGGGGCCCCACAGATACGCAGTATTTT

clone size: -
V gene: TRBV28
J gene: TRBJ1-1
D gene: TRBD1
CDR3 protein: CASSLPQTGMNTEAFF
CDR3 DNA: TGTGCCAGCAGTTTACCCCAGACAGGGATGAACACTGAAGCTTTCTTT

clone size: -
V gene: TRBV11-1
J gene: TRBJ2-3
D gene: -
CDR3 protein: CASSRLTDTQYF
CDR3 DNA: TGTGCCAGCAGCCGACTCACAGATACGCAGTATTTT